These 13 T cell receptor beta chains were sequenced from one sample in a study of T cell responses to AZD1222 COVID-19 vaccine. Profiling relied on immunoSEQ multiplex PCR, and the TCRdb table lists in-frame clones only, not all of them. Among 97,000 or so clones listed, approximately 91% were seen once. Source: peripheral blood, taken 28 days after the second AZD1222 dose. The receptors originated from an adult who received the AZD1222 COVID-19 vaccine.

The chain combines TRBV6-5 with TRBJ1-5; 8 positions agree with TRBD1. CDR1 MNHEY and CDR2 SVGAGI come from the germline V gene. The length of the CDR3 is 15 residues. Trimming removed 11 bases from V and 4 bases from J; junction bases left unmatched: 13. The CDR3 loop reads CAGGSGTGGNQPQHF. As DNA, the CDR3 is TGTGCCGGCGGATCCGGGACAGGAGGTAATCAGCCCCAGCATTTT.

This chain joins TRBV18 and TRBJ2-1; D is undetermined. The CDR3 sequence is 11 residues long. In germline, CDR1 is KGHSH, CDR2 LQKENI. The V end lost 3 bases, the J end lost 9 bases, and 6 bases lay between the germline ends. The CDR3 nucleotides read TGTGCCAGCTCACCGATTGGTGAGCAGTTCTTC. This sequence encodes CASSPIGEQFF.

The CDR3 DNA sequence: TGCGCCAGCAGCTTCGGAAACGGGACTCAGCAGTTCTTC. Translation gives CASSFGNGTQQFF. The rearrangement links TRBV5-1 to TRBJ2-1, with a tentative D call TRBD2 (6 bases). In germline, CDR1 is SGHRS, CDR2 YFSETQ. Trimming removed 2 bases at V and 11 bases at J, with 14 bases between. This CDR3 has 13 amino acids. Full variable domain (outside the CDR3, taken from reference TRBV5-1 and TRBJ2-1): KAGVTQTPRYLIKTRGQQVTLSCSPISGHRSVSWYQQTPGQGLQFLFEYFSETQRNKGNFPGRFSGRQFSNSRSEMNVSTLELGDSALYLCASSFGNGTQQFFGPGTRLTVL.

This clone was recorded a few times. The rearrangement uses TRBV5-4 and TRBJ1-3, with unresolved D. V dropped 5 bases and J dropped 5 bases, with 11 bases sitting between them. Germline-derived CDR1 and CDR2 are SGHNT and YYREEE (reference sequence). CDR3 length: 13 residues. CDR3 DNA sequence: TGTGCCAGCAGTTCTCCGTCTCGAAACACCATATATTTT. Its translation is CASSSPSRNTIYF.

Here the CDR3 DNA reads TGTGCCAGCAGCCACGACAGAAGCACAGATACGCAGTATTTT. Its translation is CASSHDRSTDTQYF. This rearrangement joins TRBV3-1 (or the pseudogene TRBV3-2) to TRBJ2-3; TRBD1 is a possible D gene (5 bases). CDR1 and CDR2 (germline): LGHDT, YNNKEL (reference sequence). The germline V and J ends were trimmed by 3 bases and 0 bases, with 7 bases remaining between them. The CDR3 runs to 14 residues.

This clone was seen only once. V and J are TRBV7-2 and TRBJ2-7; 12 positions match TRBD2. There are 14 residues in the CDR3. The germline CDR1 and CDR2 sequences are SGHTA and FQGNSA. With 4 bases clipped from V and 4 bases from J, the junction kept 2 bases outside the gene matches. CDR3 region: CASSSTSGRYEQYF. The CDR3, as DNA: TGTGCCAGCAGCTCGACTAGCGGGAGATACGAGCAGTACTTC.

This chain uses TRBV7-9 with TRBJ1-1; D ambiguous. This CDR3 has 12 residues. Germline V lookup: CDR1 SEHNR, CDR2 FQNEAQ (reference sequence). Trimming took off 1 base at V and 4 bases at J, with 4 bases between the two ends. The CDR3 is CASSLVITEAFF. As DNA, the CDR3 is TGTGCCAGCAGCTTAGTAATCACTGAAGCTTTCTTT. Full variable domain (remainder filled in from reference TRBV7-9 and TRBJ1-1): DTGVSQNPRHKITKRGQNVTFRCDPISEHNRLYWYRQTLGQGPEFLTYFQNEAQLEKSRLLSDRFSAERPKGSFSTLEIQRTEQGDSAMYLCASSLVITEAFFGQGTRLTVV.

The V gene is TRBV6-6, the J gene TRBJ2-3; 8 nucleotides align to TRBD2. The CDR3 covers 16 residues. Per germline, CDR1 MNHNY and CDR2 SVGAGI (reference sequence). The junction had 8 bases not matched to a gene; V was cut back by 4 bases and J by 2 bases. The CDR3 is CASSSSPSGPTDTQYF. Here the CDR3 DNA reads TGTGCCAGCAGTTCGTCCCCTAGCGGGCCCACAGATACGCAGTATTTT.

The chain has TRBV11-2 and TRBJ2-1, with D unresolved. V was shortened by 1 base and J by 10 bases, with 8 bases between the two germline ends. Germline-derived CDR1 and CDR2 are SGHAT and FQNNGV. This CDR3 is 12 amino acids long. DNA of the CDR3: TGTGCCAGCAGCTTAGCCAGGTTAGAGCAGTTCTTC. This encodes CASSLARLEQFF.

The genes are TRBV24-1 and TRBJ1-2, with D tentatively TRBD1 (6 bases). V lost 4 bases, J lost 5 bases, and 13 bases lay in between. In germline, CDR1 is KGHDR, CDR2 SFDVKD. This CDR3 region has 14 residues. The CDR3 sequence is CATSDRTAPYGYTF. CDR3 nucleotide sequence: TGTGCCACCAGTGACAGGACAGCACCGTATGGCTACACCTTC.

This chain links TRBV25-1 with TRBJ2-3; 9 nucleotides match TRBD2. The length of the CDR3 is 14 residues. Germline trimming cut 6 bases from V and 3 bases from J; bases unmatched to any gene: 4. Germline V lookup: CDR1 MGHDK, CDR2 SYGVNS. CDR3 nucleotides: TGTGCCAGCAGCGCGGGGGGGCCGACAGATACGCAGTATTTT. This gives the protein CASSAGGPTDTQYF.

This clone was observed once. The chain recombines TRBV10-2 with TRBJ2-1; D might be TRBD1 or TRBD2, each matching 5 bases. CDR3 length equals 17 residues. The V end lost 4 bases, the J end lost 0 bases, and 16 bases lay between the germline ends. Germline V gene data show CDR1 as WSHSY and CDR2 as SAAADI. Written as DNA, the CDR3 is TGCGCCAGCAGTGCAGTGGGGGTCTTGAGCTCCTACAATGAGCAGTTCTTC. Translation: CASSAVGVLSSYNEQFF.

The V and J genes are TRBV27 and TRBJ1-5; 7 bases agree with TRBD1. CDR3 size: 16 residues. After removal of 3 bases from V and 2 bases from J, the junction contained 7 bases not matched to a gene. Looked up from germline, CDR1 is MNHEY and CDR2 is SMNVEV (reference sequence). CDR3 in DNA: TGTGCCAGCAGTTTTCAATTTCAGGGGGGCAATCAGCCCCAGCATTTT. Amino acid sequence: CASSFQFQGGNQPQHF.